The clone carrying this TCR beta chain was seen once. The data originate from a study of blood T cell repertoires in COVID-19. For the study at large: PBMCs, B-cell-depleted T cells, or T cells were the source of the cDNA or gDNA that made up the material.

Clones were sequenced by immunoSEQ multiplex PCR, and TCRdb holds only the in-frame ones, with some missing. The table lists roughly 250,000 clones, around 79% of them singletons. The sample comprised peripheral blood. The TCR was taken from an elderly woman with acute or convalescent COVID-19.

The CDR3 bases are TGCGCCAGCAGTCTCCCGCTAGCGGGGAGTTTTGGAGATACGCAGTATTTT. Protein: CASSLPLAGSFGDTQYF. The chain links TRBV5-1 to TRBJ2-3, with TRBD2 identical over 9 bases. The J segment lost 5 bases and the V segment lost 5 bases, leaving 15 bases of the junction unmatched. This CDR3 contains 17 residues. Germline values: CDR1 SGHRS, CDR2 YFSETQ.